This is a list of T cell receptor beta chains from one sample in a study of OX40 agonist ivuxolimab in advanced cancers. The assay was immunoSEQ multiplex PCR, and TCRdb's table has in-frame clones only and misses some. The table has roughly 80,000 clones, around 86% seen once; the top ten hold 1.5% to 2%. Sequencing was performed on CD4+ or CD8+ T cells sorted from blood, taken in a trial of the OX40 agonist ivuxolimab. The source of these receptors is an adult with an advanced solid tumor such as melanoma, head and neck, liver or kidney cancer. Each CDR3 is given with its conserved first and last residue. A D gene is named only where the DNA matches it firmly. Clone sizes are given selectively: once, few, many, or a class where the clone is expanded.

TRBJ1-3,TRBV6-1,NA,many,TGTGCCAGCAGGTCCGGGCACTCTGGAAACACCATATATTTT,CASRSGHSGNTIYF
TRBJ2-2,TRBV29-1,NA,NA,TGCAGCGTCGGGACCCCAAGGAACACCGGGGAGCTGTTTTTT,CSVGTPRNTGELFF
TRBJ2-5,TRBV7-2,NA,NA,TGTGCCAGCAGCTTAGTTGGGAGTGAGACCCAGTACTTC,CASSLVGSETQYF
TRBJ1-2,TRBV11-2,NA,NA,TGTGCCAGCAGCTCGACACATATAACTAACTATGGCTACACCTTC,CASSSTHITNYGYTF
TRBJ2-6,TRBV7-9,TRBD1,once,TGTGCCAGCAGCCCCCTGGACAGGGAAGGAGGTAATGTCCTGACTTTC,CASSPLDREGGNVLTF
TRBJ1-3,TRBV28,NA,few,TGTGCCAGCAGTTCCCGTAGCTCTGGAAACACCATATATTTT,CASSSRSSGNTIYF
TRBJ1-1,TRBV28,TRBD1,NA,TGTGCCAGCAGGGGACAGCCTGAAGCTTTCTTT,CASRGQPEAFF
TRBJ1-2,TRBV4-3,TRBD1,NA,TGCGCCAGCAGCCAAGGACAGGGAAATAACTATGGCTACACCTTC,CASSQGQGNNYGYTF
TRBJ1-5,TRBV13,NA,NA,TGTGCCAGCAGCTTAAGTGGGGGGCCAGGGGTACAGCCCCAGCATTTT,CASSLSGGPGVQPQHF
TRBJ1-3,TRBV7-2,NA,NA,TGTGCCAGCAGCTTGGGAAACACCATATATTTT,CASSLGNTIYF
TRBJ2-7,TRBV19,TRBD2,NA,TGTGCCAGTAGTATATCTGCTAGCGGGAGCTCCTACGAGCAGTACTTC,CASSISASGSSYEQYF
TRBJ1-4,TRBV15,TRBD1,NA,TGTGCCACCAGCAGAGCCGACAGGGGGATTGGGAATGAAAAACTGTTTTTT,CATSRADRGIGNEKLFF
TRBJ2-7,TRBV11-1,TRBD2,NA,TGTGCCAGCAGCTTAGACCTAGCGGGAGTCTACGAGCAGTACTTC,CASSLDLAGVYEQYF
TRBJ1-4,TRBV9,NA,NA,TGTGCCAGCAGCCCACGTCGACAGTCGCCTAATGAAAAACTGTTTTTT,CASSPRRQSPNEKLFF
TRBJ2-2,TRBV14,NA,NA,TGTGCCAGCAGCCAAGATCGGCCGAACACCGGGGAGCTGTTTTTT,CASSQDRPNTGELFF
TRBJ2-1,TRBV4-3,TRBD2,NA,TGCGCCAGCAGCCACATAGCGGGGGGCCGGTACAATGAGCAGTTCTTC,CASSHIAGGRYNEQFF
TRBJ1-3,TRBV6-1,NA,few,TGTGCCAGCAGGACTCACCCTGGTGACACCATATATTTT,CASRTHPGDTIYF
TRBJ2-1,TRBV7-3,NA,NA,TGTGCCAGCAGCTTAACTGCAGGGTGGAATGAGCAGTTCTTC,CASSLTAGWNEQFF
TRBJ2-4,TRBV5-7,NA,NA,TGTGCCAGCAGCTTGGAGGTCGAGGGGGGGAAAAACATTCAGTACTTC,CASSLEVEGGKNIQYF
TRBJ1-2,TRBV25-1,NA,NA,TGTGCCAGCAGTCTGGGGGGAGCGCAAGGCTACACCTTC,CASSLGGAQGYTF
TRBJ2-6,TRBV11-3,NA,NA,TGTGCCAGCAGCCCAAACAGGGCCGGGGCCAACGTCCTGACTTTC,CASSPNRAGANVLTF
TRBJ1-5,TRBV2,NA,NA,TGTGCCAGCAGTGAAGGGTCGGGACGGCAGCCCCAGCATTTT,CASSEGSGRQPQHF
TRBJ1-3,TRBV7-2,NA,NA,TGTGCCAGCAGCTCCGGGGGGGTTGGAAACACCATATATTTT,CASSSGGVGNTIYF
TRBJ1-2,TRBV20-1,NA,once,TGCAGTGCTAGAGAATTGGGGGGCTACACCTTC,CSARELGGYTF
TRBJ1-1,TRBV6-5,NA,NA,TGTGCCAGCAGTTACAAGGGAACGGGGAACACTGAAGCTTTCTTT,CASSYKGTGNTEAFF
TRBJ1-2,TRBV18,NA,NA,TGTGCCAGCTCACCGCGACAAGACTATGGCTACACCTTC,CASSPRQDYGYTF
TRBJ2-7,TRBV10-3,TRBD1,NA,TGTGCCATCTTAAGGAGCCCGGGACAGGGCTACGAGCAGTACTTC,CAILRSPGQGYEQYF
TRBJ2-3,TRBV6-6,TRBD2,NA,TGTGCCAGCAGAGATAGCGGGGGAAGCACAGATACGCAGTATTTT,CASRDSGGSTDTQYF
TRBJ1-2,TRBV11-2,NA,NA,TGTGCCAGCAGCTTAGATGATTCCTACTATGGCTACACCTTC,CASSLDDSYYGYTF